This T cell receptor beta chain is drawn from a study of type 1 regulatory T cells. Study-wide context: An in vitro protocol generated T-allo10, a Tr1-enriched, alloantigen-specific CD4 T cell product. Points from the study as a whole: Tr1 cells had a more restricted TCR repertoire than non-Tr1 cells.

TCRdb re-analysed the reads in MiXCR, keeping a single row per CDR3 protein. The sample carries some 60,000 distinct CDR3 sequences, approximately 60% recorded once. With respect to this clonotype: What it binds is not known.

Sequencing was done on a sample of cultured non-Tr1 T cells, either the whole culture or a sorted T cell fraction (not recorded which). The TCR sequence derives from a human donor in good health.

CDR3 in amino acids: CASSRGRQFNTQYF. CDR3 in DNA: TGTGCCAGCAGCCGCGGCCGCCAGTTCAATACGCAGTATTTT. This chain joins TRBV3-1 and TRBJ2-3; no reliable D call. Trimming pared 4 bases from V and 7 bases from J, leaving 15 bases between. Germline V gene sequence: CDR1 LGHDT, CDR2 YNNKEL (reference sequence). This CDR3 spans 14 amino acids.